Presented here are 9 T cell receptor beta chains from one specimen sequenced in a study of blood T cell repertoires in COVID-19. The assay was immunoSEQ multiplex PCR, and TCRdb's table has in-frame clones only and misses some. This table holds some 66,000 clones, roughly 82% found once. Material for sequencing was peripheral blood. The receptors originated from a man in his sixties with acute or convalescent COVID-19.

The gene calls are TRBV5-1 and TRBJ2-3; D is uncertain. Looked up from germline, CDR1 is SGHRS and CDR2 is YFSETQ. The ends were cut back, 4 bases at V and 0 bases at J, with 12 bases in the middle. The CDR3 is 15 amino acids. The CDR3 region has the DNA TGCGCCAGCAGCATTACTACTATTAGCACAGATACGCAGTATTTT. Translating it yields CASSITTISTDTQYF.

This clone was counted between two and nine times. The chain uses TRBV6-5 and TRBJ1-1; D is uncertain. V was trimmed by 3 bases and J by 1 base, leaving 6 bases between them. There are 13 residues in the CDR3. Germline V lookup: CDR1 MNHEY, CDR2 SVGAGI. The CDR3, as DNA: TGTGCCAGCAGTTATTTCTCGAACACTGAAGCTTTCTTT. Encoded protein: CASSYFSNTEAFF.

The chain joins TRBV2 to TRBJ1-2; the D gene is possibly TRBD1 (5 bases). This CDR3 contains 15 residues. The germline V gene encodes CDR1 SNHLY and CDR2 FYNNEI. The V gene lost 6 bases and the J gene lost 4 bases, with 18 bases spanning the gap. In DNA form, the CDR3 reads TGTGCCAGCAGGGAACAGGTCCTAGCGGGCTATGGCTACACCTTC. Its translation is CASREQVLAGYGYTF.

The chain combines TRBV24-1 with TRBJ2-2; 12 nucleotides line up with TRBD2. From germline, CDR1 is KGHDR and CDR2 SFDVKD. J lost 8 bases, V lost 3 bases, and 9 bases had no gene match. The CDR3 is made up of 17 amino acids. The CDR3 here is CATSDPTSGGPKGELFF. In DNA form, the CDR3 reads TGTGCCACCAGTGATCCTACTAGCGGGGGGCCCAAGGGGGAGCTGTTTTTT.

This chain uses TRBV7-6 with TRBJ2-3; TRBD2 might be the D (7 bases). Germline lookup yields CDR1 SGHVS and CDR2 FNYEAQ. The CDR3 is 15 amino acids. V dropped 0 bases and J dropped 5 bases, with 12 bases sitting between them. The CDR3 coding sequence is TGTGCCAGCAGCTTAGCGGGGGGGCTTGGAGATACGCAGTATTTT. It specifies CASSLAGGLGDTQYF. The complete variable domain, with remaining parts taken from reference TRBV7-6 and TRBJ2-3, reads GAGVSQSPRYKVTKRGQDVALRCDPISGHVSLYWYRQALGQGPEFLTYFNYEAQQDKSGLPNDRFSAERPEGSISTLTIQRTEQRDSAMYRCASSLAGGLGDTQYFGPGTRLTVL.

The chain joins TRBV7-8 to TRBJ1-2; 8 nucleotides match TRBD1. Germline V gene data show CDR1 as SGHVS and CDR2 as FQNEAQ. V was pared by 1 base and J by 4 bases, with 5 bases of the junction left unmatched. The CDR3 has 15 amino acids. Here the CDR3 reads CASSLGTGMSYGYTF. The CDR3 DNA sequence: TGTGCCAGCAGCTTAGGGACAGGGATGAGCTATGGCTACACCTTC.

The chain has TRBV2 and TRBJ2-4; 9 bases match TRBD1. Per germline, CDR1 SNHLY and CDR2 FYNNEI. This CDR3 comprises 16 residues. The V gene end was trimmed by 6 bases and the J gene end by 1 base; junction bases not matched to a gene: 7. The CDR3 sequence is CASSDRDRAAKNIQYF. The CDR3 nucleotides are TGTGCCAGCAGCGACCGGGACAGGGCGGCCAAAAACATTCAGTACTTC.

V usage is TRBV14 and J usage is TRBJ1-1; 9 bases match TRBD1. The length of the CDR3 is 16 residues. V shed 0 bases, J shed 3 bases, and the junction held 5 bases outside the gene matches. Germline V gives CDR1 SGHDN, CDR2 FVKESK. CDR3 region: CASSQERTGVDTEAFF. The CDR3 region has the DNA TGTGCCAGCAGCCAAGAGCGGACAGGGGTGGACACTGAAGCTTTCTTT.

This clone has just a few counts. The genes are TRBV30 and TRBJ2-2; TRBD2 matches 8 bases. The V gene's germline CDR1 is GTSNPN and CDR2 SVGIG (reference sequence). There are 16 residues in the CDR3. Trimming at V came to 0 bases and at J to 5 bases, leaving 8 bases not matched to a gene. The DNA of the CDR3 is TGTGCCTGGAGTGTATCTGGCGGGGGGCGGACCGGGGAGCTGTTTTTT. It translates to CAWSVSGGGRTGELFF.